These T cell receptor beta chains were read from a single sample in a study of T cell responses to AZD1222 COVID-19 vaccine. Data came from immunoSEQ multiplex PCR; TCRdb stores just in-frame clones and leaves some out. The data show around 140,000 clones, roughly 89% seen once. Specimen: peripheral blood, collected 28 days after the second AZD1222 dose. The receptor source for this set is an adult who received the AZD1222 COVID-19 vaccine. The CDR3 runs from the conserved cysteine through the conserved F or W. Each record gives: J gene, clone size, V gene, D gene, CDR3 DNA, CDR3 protein. The D gene is left open where the match is weak. Expanded clones get a size class; other rows say once, few or many, or leave the size out.

TRBJ2-7 | - | TRBV15 | - | TGTGCCACCAGCGGTACCCCACGAAAGGACTTCTACGAGCAGTACTTC | CATSGTPRKDFYEQYF
TRBJ2-3 | many | TRBV6-4 | - | TGTGCCAGCAGTGACGGCGGAACTAGCACAGATACGCAGTATTTT | CASSDGGTSTDTQYF
TRBJ2-7 | - | TRBV30 | - | TGTGCCTGGAGTGCGGGAGCCGAGCAGTACTTC | CAWSAGAEQYF
TRBJ1-2 | - | TRBV2 | - | TGTGCCAGCAGTCTGGACTATAACTATGGCTACACCTTC | CASSLDYNYGYTF
TRBJ2-1 | - | TRBV3-1/TRBV3-2 | - | TGTGCCAGCACCGCAGGGCCCCGGGACTCCATGTTCTTC | CASTAGPRDSMFF
TRBJ1-3 | - | TRBV2 | TRBD1 | TGTGCCAGCAGGTCCACAGGGGGCGGCCCCGGAAACACCATATATTTT | CASRSTGGGPGNTIYF
TRBJ2-3 | - | TRBV5-1 | - | TGCGCCAGCAGCTTGGTCGGCCACACAGATACGCAGTATTTT | CASSLVGHTDTQYF
TRBJ2-5 | - | TRBV5-1 | - | TGCGCCAGCAGCTTGGATAGCGGCCAAGAGACCCAGTACTTC | CASSLDSGQETQYF
TRBJ1-2 | - | TRBV20-1 | - | TGCAGTGCTAGAGTGGGTGGCTACACCTTC | CSARVGGYTF
TRBJ2-1 | - | TRBV12-5 | TRBD2 | TGTGCTAGTGGCCTCCCGGGACTAGCGAGCAATGAGCAGTTCTTC | CASGLPGLASNEQFF
TRBJ1-2 | - | TRBV18 | - | TGTGCCAGCTCACCCACGGTGGCTCAGGGCTATGGCTACACCTTC | CASSPTVAQGYGYTF
TRBJ1-4 | - | TRBV27 | - | TGTGCCAGCAGCAGGACAGCGGCAACTAATGAAAAACTGTTTTTT | CASSRTAATNEKLFF
TRBJ1-1 | - | TRBV30 | - | TGTGCCTGGAGTGTAGCTGCCCGGGGCGCTGAAGCTTTCTTT | CAWSVAARGAEAFF
TRBJ2-3 | - | TRBV9 | - | TGTGCCAGCAGCGTAGGATCTCCCACCGCGGGAGATACGCAGTATTTT | CASSVGSPTAGDTQYF
TRBJ2-7 | - | TRBV18 | - | TGTGCCAGCTCAACGGGGGACGGGCTTCCCTACGAGCAGTACTTC | CASSTGDGLPYEQYF
TRBJ1-5 | - | TRBV12-5 | - | TGTGCTAGTGGTTTAGGTCGGGATAGCAATCAGCCCCAGCATTTT | CASGLGRDSNQPQHF
TRBJ2-3 | - | TRBV28 | - | TGTGCCAGCAGTTCCTCCCTGTGGGAGTATAGCACAGATACGCAGTATTTT | CASSSSLWEYSTDTQYF
TRBJ2-5 | - | TRBV2 | - | TGTGCCAGCAGTGATGGTCAGAGGTTACAAGAGACCCAGTACTTC | CASSDGQRLQETQYF
TRBJ2-5 | - | TRBV10-3 | - | TGTGCCATCAGTGCGGGGGGCGCGGGAGAGACCCAGTACTTC | CAISAGGAGETQYF
TRBJ2-5 | - | TRBV3-1/TRBV3-2 | - | TGTGCCAGCAGCCAAGAAGCGGGCCGGGAGACCCAGTACTTC | CASSQEAGRETQYF
TRBJ1-6 | - | TRBV5-3 | - | TGTGCCAGAAGCCTCCTGAGCTGGGGGGCCCATAATTCACCCCTCCACTTT | CARSLLSWGAHNSPLHF
TRBJ1-1 | - | TRBV5-1 | TRBD1 | TGCGCCAGCAGCTTCGACAGGGTAGCTTTCTTT | CASSFDRVAFF
TRBJ1-3 | - | TRBV4-1 | - | TGCGCCAGCAGCCAGCCAAAGGACTACTCTGGAAACACCATATATTTT | CASSQPKDYSGNTIYF
TRBJ2-1 | once | TRBV28 | TRBD1 | TGTGCCAGCAGTTTTGTCTGGCCCGGGACAGGCGCAGTAAGCTCCTACAATGAGCAGTTCTTC | CASSFVWPGTGAVSSYNEQFF
TRBJ2-3 | - | TRBV12-5 | - | TGTGCTAGTGGTTTCCCCGACAGCGATACGCAGTATTTT | CASGFPDSDTQYF
TRBJ2-7 | - | TRBV27 | TRBD1 | TGTGCCAGCAGGCTTGGACAGGGTCCACACTACGAGCAGTACTTC | CASRLGQGPHYEQYF
TRBJ1-6 | - | TRBV2 | TRBD1 | TGTGCCAGCAGCGTGTCGGGACAGGTGAATTCACCCCTCCACTTT | CASSVSGQVNSPLHF
TRBJ1-3 | - | TRBV24-1 | - | TGTGCCACCAGTGGGGGTCCCTCAGACAGCACCTCTGGAAACACCATATATTTT | CATSGGPSDSTSGNTIYF
TRBJ1-2 | - | TRBV18 | TRBD1 | TGTGCCAGCTCACCAGGGACAGGGAGGAGGTATGGCTACACCTTC | CASSPGTGRRYGYTF
TRBJ1-2 | - | TRBV7-2 | - | TGTGCCAGCAGCTTAGCGGGGACGGGAGGCTACACCTTC | CASSLAGTGGYTF
TRBJ1-3 | - | TRBV27 | TRBD1 | TGTGCCAGCAGTTTAAAACAGGGGGTGGACACCATATATTTT | CASSLKQGVDTIYF